The clone carrying this TCR beta chain was detected a few times. Antigen specificity is unknown. The data were taken from a study of molecular identifiers for immune sequencing clone quantification. Notes on the study in general: Spiked Jurkat TCR RNA originating from one cell could reportedly be identified amid 850,000 to 1,000,000 naive cells.

It was with previously described methods and listed TCR primers that bulk TCR libraries were made. A single record per CDR3 protein comes from TCRdb applying MiXCR to the PCR reads. The table lists 60,000 to 80,000 distinct CDR3 sequences, about 18% of them singletons, with about 1.6% in the top ten. The CDR3 extends over 18 amino acids. Unmatched junction bases numbered 17, after V lost 3 bases and J lost 4 bases. Germline V lookup: CDR1 SGHTS, CDR2 YDEGEE. This TCR came from a human donor in good health. Some libraries in this study had Jurkat cell RNA spiked in. The sample taken for sequencing was naive CD8+ T cells from blood, with Jurkat cell RNA spiked in. This sample's subset: FACS-sorted CD8+CD4-CCR7+CD45RA+ naive T cells. The J gene is TRBJ2-3, the V gene TRBV5-8; 7 bases map to TRBD2. The CDR3 reads CASSYPSAWAGVSDTQYF. CDR3 bases: TGTGCCAGCAGCTACCCCTCCGCCTGGGCGGGAGTGTCAGATACGCAGTATTTT.